Shown below are 24 T cell receptor beta chains from a single sample sequenced in a study of cytomegalovirus exposure and HLA in healthy donors. A multiplex PCR was run with 60 Vbeta primers and 13 Jbeta primers. Data came from immunoSEQ multiplex PCR; TCRdb stores just in-frame clones and leaves some out. The sample lists fewer than 140,000 clones, 65% to 80% occurring once. The sample consisted of PBMCs. The receptors here all came from a male donor in good health and CMV-seropositive.

The chain carries TRBV6-1 and TRBJ2-7; maybe TRBD2 (5 bases). This CDR3 spans 15 amino acids. With 3 bases removed from V and 1 base from J, the gap between germline ends came to 13 bases. The germline V gene has CDR1 MNHNS and CDR2 SASEGT. The CDR3 DNA is TGTGCCAGCAGTGATATTAGTCCGGGATCCTACGAGCAGTACTTC. It is translated as CASSDISPGSYEQYF.

The rearrangement uses TRBV25-1 and TRBJ2-3, with D perhaps TRBD1 (5 bases). CDR1 and CDR2 (germline): MGHDK, SYGVNS. The V end lost 2 bases, the J end lost 0 bases, and 15 bases lay between the germline ends. This CDR3 is built from 17 residues. Here the CDR3 DNA reads TGTGCCAGCAGTGAAAGAACAGGCTCCCTGAGCACAGATACGCAGTATTTT. It translates to CASSERTGSLSTDTQYF.

The V and J genes are TRBV4-2 and TRBJ2-5, with 9 positions matching TRBD1. The J call is uncertain, as TRBJ2-7 better fits the DNA end. Germline V CDR1 and CDR2: LGHNA, YNFKEQ. The CDR3 loop spans 15 amino acids. Here the CDR3 DNA reads TGTGCCAGCAGCCAAGATCCGGGACAGGGTTACGAGCAGTACTTC. This translates into CASSQDPGQGYEQYF.

This clone showed up just a few times. The CDR3 coding sequence is TGTGCCAGCAGTGAATCGAGCGGGGGGGCCTACGAGCAGTACTTC. Its protein product is CASSESSGGAYEQYF. The V call is TRBV25-1, the J call TRBJ2-7; 10 nucleotides align to TRBD2. Germline CDR1 and CDR2: MGHDK and SYGVNS. The CDR3 totals 15 residues. The J segment lost 2 bases and the V segment lost 1 base, leaving 2 bases of the junction unmatched.

This rearrangement joins TRBV28 to TRBJ1-2, with unresolved D. The length of the CDR3 is 14 residues. Trimming stripped 3 bases from V and 8 bases from J, with 16 bases between. Germline CDR1 reads MDHEN; CDR2 reads SYDVKM. CDR3 sequence (DNA): TGTGCCAGCAGTTTTGGCGGCCCTGGGGAGGGCTACACCTTC. Translation: CASSFGGPGEGYTF.

This clone was detected only once. Here the CDR3 DNA reads TGCGCCAGCAGCCAAGTTTCGGCTAGCGGGAGATCTGAGACCCAGTACTTC. This encodes CASSQVSASGRSETQYF. This chain uses TRBV4-1 with TRBJ2-5, with 10 bases identical to TRBD2. V lost 1 base and J lost 5; bases outside the gene matches: 10. Germline CDR1 and CDR2: MGHRA and YSYEKL. The CDR3 is 17 residues long.

The chain is built from TRBV28 and TRBJ1-5; a weak D match, TRBD1 (5 bases). The V end lost 8 bases, the J end lost 7 bases, and 15 bases lay between the germline ends. Germline V gives CDR1 MDHEN, CDR2 SYDVKM. The CDR3 is 13 residues long. The CDR3 nucleotides read TGTGCCAGCGGGCCGGGACTAAACCAGCCCCAGCATTTT. Amino acid sequence: CASGPGLNQPQHF.

The CDR3, as DNA: TGCGCCAGCAGCACGACTAGCGGGGTAGGCGAGACCCAGTACTTC. It yields the protein CASSTTSGVGETQYF. J is TRBJ2-5 and V is TRBV5-1; 11 positions agree with TRBD2. V trimming: 4 bases; J trimming: 5 bases; junction bases outside the gene matches: 7. CDR1 is SGHRS, CDR2 YFSETQ, per germline. The CDR3 loop spans 15 amino acids.

The rearrangement uses TRBV1 and TRBJ2-5; the D segment call TRBD2 is taken from the table without a DNA check. TRBV1 is classified as a pseudogene. The CDR3 contains 16 residues. The CDR3 loop reads CTSSQVAGGLEETQYF. The CDR3 region has the DNA TGCACCAGCAGCCAGGTAGCGGGAGGCCTCGAAGAGACCCAGTACTTC.

The chain joins TRBV6-5 to TRBJ1-1; TRBD1 matches at 8 bases. Per the germline V gene, CDR1 is MNHEY and CDR2 is SVGAGI. V was clipped by 4 bases and J by 5 bases; unmatched bases: 3. The CDR3 sequence is 13 residues long. CDR3 in DNA: TGTGCCAGCAGTTTTACAGGGGGGACTGAAGCTTTCTTT. It yields the protein CASSFTGGTEAFF.

V usage is TRBV5-1 and J usage is TRBJ2-3; 11 bases line up with TRBD2. CDR3 size: 16 residues. V lost 4 bases, J lost 3 bases, and 7 bases stayed unmatched. Looked up from germline, CDR1 is SGHRS and CDR2 is YFSETQ. The chain's CDR3 is CASSQMTSGATDTQYF. CDR3 DNA: TGCGCCAGCAGCCAAATGACTAGCGGGGCTACAGATACGCAGTATTTT.

The chain recombines TRBV5-4 with TRBJ2-7, with a possible D match to TRBD2 (7 bases). Trimming pared 0 bases from V and 6 bases from J, leaving 13 bases between. The CDR3 consists of 14 residues. Germline CDR1 and CDR2: SGHNT and YYREEE (reference sequence). Here the CDR3 DNA reads TGTGCCAGCAGCTTGGCGTCAGGGGAGGGCGAGCAGTACTTC. Its protein product is CASSLASGEGEQYF.

This clone has just a few counts. V is TRBV5-4 and J is TRBJ2-1, with TRBD2 identical over 7 bases. Per the germline V gene, CDR1 is SGHNT and CDR2 is YYREEE (reference sequence). CDR3 length equals 15 residues. The ends lost 7 bases at V and 3 bases at J; junction bases unmatched: 10. CDR3 sequence: CASGRQLAVYNEQFF. As DNA, the CDR3 is TGTGCCAGCGGGCGTCAGCTAGCGGTCTACAATGAGCAGTTCTTC.

The chain is built from TRBV28 and TRBJ2-3; TRBD1 matches 7 bases. The CDR3 runs 15 residues. V was clipped by 7 bases and J by 1 base; unmatched bases: 8. Germline V gene lookup returns CDR1 MDHEN and CDR2 SYDVKM. CDR3 in DNA: TGTGCCAGCACCCTTAGGGGGCCGGGCACAGATACGCAGTATTTT. It yields the protein CASTLRGPGTDTQYF.

V usage is TRBV7-2 and J usage is TRBJ2-7, with TRBD2 matching 9 bases. Germline V CDR1 and CDR2: SGHTA, FQGNSA. The CDR3 is 14 residues long. V lost 6 bases, J lost 7 bases, and 10 bases stayed unmatched. The CDR3, as DNA: TGTGCCAGCAGACTATATAGCGGGAGTGGGGAGCAGTACTTC. Its translation: CASRLYSGSGEQYF.

The genes are TRBV5-1 and TRBJ1-1; 7 bases line up with TRBD1. This CDR3 comprises 15 residues. CDR1 is SGHRS, CDR2 YFSETQ, per germline. The V gene end was trimmed by 4 bases and the J gene end by 4 bases; junction bases not matched to a gene: 10. CDR3 bases: TGCGCCAGCAGCGGACAGGATTCGGGGAGCACTGAAGCTTTCTTT. It codes for CASSGQDSGSTEAFF.

This chain links TRBV7-9 with TRBJ1-5; TRBD1 matches 8 bases. Germline V lookup: CDR1 SEHNR, CDR2 FQNEAQ (reference sequence). This CDR3 is built from 16 residues. Germline trimming cut 1 base from V and 4 bases from J; bases unmatched to any gene: 6. Here the CDR3 reads CASSLGGQESNQPQHF. The CDR3 nucleotides read TGTGCCAGCAGCTTAGGGGGACAGGAGAGTAATCAGCCCCAGCATTTT. The entire variable domain, with the rest obtained from reference TRBV7-9 and TRBJ1-5, is as follows: DTGVSQNPRHKITKRGQNVTFRCDPISEHNRLYWYRQTLGQGPEFLTYFQNEAQLEKSRLLSDRFSAERPKGSFSTLEIQRTEQGDSAMYLCASSLGGQESNQPQHFGDGTRLSIL.

CDR3 protein: CASSLAQGALSYEQYF. Here the CDR3 DNA reads TGTGCCAGCAGCTTGGCGCAGGGGGCTCTGTCCTACGAGCAGTACTTC. J is TRBJ2-7 and V is TRBV7-6, with 8 positions matching TRBD1. Germline CDR1 reads SGHVS; CDR2 reads FNYEAQ. V lost 3 bases and J lost 1; bases outside the gene matches: 8. This CDR3 region has 16 residues. Drawing the rest from reference TRBV7-6 and TRBJ2-7, the complete variable domain is GAGVSQSPRYKVTKRGQDVALRCDPISGHVSLYWYRQALGQGPEFLTYFNYEAQQDKSGLPNDRFSAERPEGSISTLTIQRTEQRDSAMYRCASSLAQGALSYEQYFGPGTRLTVT.

This clone has just a few counts. Mismatch with germline at one junction end may stem from a read error. The DNA for the CDR3 is TGTGCTAGCAGCATAGATGGGGCGACCCAGTACTTC. Protein sequence: CASSIDGATQYF. The chain joins TRBV7-7 to TRBJ2-5; D possibly corresponds to TRBD1 (5 bases). Germline-derived CDR1 and CDR2 are SSHAT and FNYEAQ (reference sequence). This CDR3 region has 12 residues.

A remark on this clone: The junction does not match germline at one end; this may be a read error. The rearrangement joins TRBV7-9 to TRBJ2-7, with D tentatively TRBD2 (6 bases). Germline-derived CDR1 and CDR2 are SEHNR and FQNEAQ (reference sequence). The CDR3 has 12 amino acids. In nucleotides, the CDR3 is TGTTCCAGCAGTCACCTGGGGGGCGAGCAGTACTTC. Translation: CSSSHLGGEQYF. The full variable domain, with the rest looked up from reference TRBV7-9 and TRBJ2-7, is DTGVSQNPRHKITKRGQNVTFRCDPISEHNRLYWYRQTLGQGPEFLTYFQNEAQLEKSRLLSDRFSAERPKGSFSTLEIQRTEQGDSAMYLCSSSHLGGEQYFGPGTRLTVT.

This CDR3 is CASSRQGRGQPQHF. The CDR3 coding sequence is TGTGCCAGTAGTAGACAGGGTAGGGGGCAGCCCCAGCATTTT. This chain joins TRBV19 and TRBJ1-5; TRBD1 matches at 7 bases. The germline gives CDR1 LNHDA, CDR2 SQIVND (reference sequence). This CDR3 has 14 amino acids. V lost 4 bases, J lost 7 bases, and 7 bases stayed unmatched.

CDR3 protein: CASSLDIAGDEQFF. DNA of the CDR3: TGTGCCAGCAGCTTAGATATAGCGGGGGATGAGCAGTTCTTC. This sequence joins TRBV7-8 and TRBJ2-1; TRBD2 aligns across 9 bases. Germline lookup yields CDR1 SGHVS and CDR2 FQNEAQ. Trimming at V came to 1 base and at J to 8 bases, leaving 3 bases not matched to a gene. The CDR3 covers 14 residues. The complete variable domain, with remaining parts taken from reference TRBV7-8 and TRBJ2-1, reads GAGVSQSPRYKVAKRGQDVALRCDPISGHVSLFWYQQALGQGPEFLTYFQNEAQLDKSGLPSDRFFAERPEGSVSTLKIQRTQQEDSAVYLCASSLDIAGDEQFFGPGTRLTVL.

The chain combines TRBV5-1 with TRBJ2-1, with TRBD2 matching 7 bases. With V trimmed by 0 bases and J by 2 bases, 5 bases remained unmatched. CDR1 and CDR2 (germline): SGHRS, YFSETQ. This CDR3 comprises 16 residues. The CDR3 loop is CASSLAWGGTYNEQFF. The CDR3 DNA follows: TGCGCCAGCAGCTTGGCGTGGGGGGGTACCTACAATGAGCAGTTCTTC.

The gene calls are TRBV7-9 and TRBJ2-5; no firm D call. Germline assignment: CDR1 SEHNR and CDR2 FQNEAQ (reference sequence). The CDR3 is made up of 15 amino acids. V was clipped by 4 bases and J by 2 bases, with 14 bases between them. For the CDR3, the DNA is TGTGCCAGCAGCTCACCCGTCGGCGGTCAAGAGACCCAGTACTTC. Residues: CASSSPVGGQETQYF. Using reference TRBV7-9 and TRBJ2-5 for the parts outside the CDR3, the full variable domain is DTGVSQNPRHKITKRGQNVTFRCDPISEHNRLYWYRQTLGQGPEFLTYFQNEAQLEKSRLLSDRFSAERPKGSFSTLEIQRTEQGDSAMYLCASSSPVGGQETQYFGPGTRLLVL.